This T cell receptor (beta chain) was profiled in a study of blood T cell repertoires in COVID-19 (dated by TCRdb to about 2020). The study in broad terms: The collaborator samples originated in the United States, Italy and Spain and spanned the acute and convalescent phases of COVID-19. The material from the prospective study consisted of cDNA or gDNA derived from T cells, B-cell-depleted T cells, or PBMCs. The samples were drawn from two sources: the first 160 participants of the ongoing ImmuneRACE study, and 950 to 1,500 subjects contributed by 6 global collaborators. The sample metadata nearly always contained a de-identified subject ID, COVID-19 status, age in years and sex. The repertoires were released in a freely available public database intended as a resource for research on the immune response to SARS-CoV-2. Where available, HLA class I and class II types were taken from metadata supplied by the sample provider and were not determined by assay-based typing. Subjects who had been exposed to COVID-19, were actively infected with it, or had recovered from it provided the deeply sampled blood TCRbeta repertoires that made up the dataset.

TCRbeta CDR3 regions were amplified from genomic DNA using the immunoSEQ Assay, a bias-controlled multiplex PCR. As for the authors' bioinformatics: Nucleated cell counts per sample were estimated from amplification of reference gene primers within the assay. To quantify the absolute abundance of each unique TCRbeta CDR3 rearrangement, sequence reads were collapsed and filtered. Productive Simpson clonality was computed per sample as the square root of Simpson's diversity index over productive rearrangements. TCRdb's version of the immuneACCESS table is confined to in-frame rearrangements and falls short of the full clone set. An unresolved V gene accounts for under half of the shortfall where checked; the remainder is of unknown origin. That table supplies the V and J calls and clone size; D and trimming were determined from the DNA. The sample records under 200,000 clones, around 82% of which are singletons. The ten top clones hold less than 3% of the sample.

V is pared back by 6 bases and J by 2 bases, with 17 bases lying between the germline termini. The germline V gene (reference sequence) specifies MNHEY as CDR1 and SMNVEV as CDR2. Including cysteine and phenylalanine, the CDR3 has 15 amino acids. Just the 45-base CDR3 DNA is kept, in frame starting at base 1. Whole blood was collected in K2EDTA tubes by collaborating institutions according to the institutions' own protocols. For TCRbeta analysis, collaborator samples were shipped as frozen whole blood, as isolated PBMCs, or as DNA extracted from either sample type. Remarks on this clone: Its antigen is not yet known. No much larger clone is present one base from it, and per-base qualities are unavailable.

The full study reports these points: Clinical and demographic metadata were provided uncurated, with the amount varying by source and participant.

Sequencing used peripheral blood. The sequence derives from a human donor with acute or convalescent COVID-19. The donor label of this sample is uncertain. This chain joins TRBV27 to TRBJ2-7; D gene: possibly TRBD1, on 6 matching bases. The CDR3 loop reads CASSLNRVGPYEQYF. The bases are TGTGCCAGCAGCTTAAACAGGGTTGGACCCTACGAGCAGTACTTC.